The 21 T cell receptor beta chains below were found in one sample sequenced in a study of early T cells in non-severe SARS-CoV-2 infection. TCRdb independently ran MiXCR on the 5' RACE reads; one entry per CDR3 protein. The sample lists about 100,000 distinct CDR3 sequences, about 13% occurring once. The sample taken for sequencing was whole blood. The receptors originated from an adult who was a healthcare worker with PCR-confirmed SARS-CoV-2 infection or an uninfected control (not recorded which).

The chain links TRBV20-1 to TRBJ1-1; 7 bases fit TRBD1. V was pared by 6 bases and J by 1 base, with 5 bases of the junction left unmatched. CDR1 and CDR2 from the germline V gene are DFQATT and SNEGSKA (reference sequence). There are 13 residues in the CDR3. The CDR3 DNA reads TGCAGTGCCCCGGGACAGAAGAACACTGAAGCTTTCTTT. Its translation: CSAPGQKNTEAFF.

On this clonotype: A much larger clone differs from this one at a single base, so this may be a read error. The CDR3 spells CAGSLPSPRDRGTEAFF. The CDR3 nucleotides are TGTGCCGGCAGTTTGCCCTCCCCCCGGGACAGGGGCACTGAAGCTTTCTTT. The V and J genes are TRBV28 and TRBJ1-1, with 10 bases matching TRBD1. CDR3 length: 17 residues. CDR1 and CDR2 (germline): MDHEN, SYDVKM.

This clonotype was detected many times. The chain is built from TRBV18 and TRBJ2-5, with 7 bases matching TRBD2. The CDR3 loop spans 13 amino acids. V lost 2 bases to trimming and J lost 3 bases; unmatched junction nucleotides: 0. Per germline, CDR1 KGHSH and CDR2 LQKENI. This CDR3 is CASSPTSEETQYF. CDR3 sequence (DNA): TGTGCCAGCTCACCAACTAGCGAAGAGACCCAGTACTTC.

The sample holds many counts of this clonotype. J is TRBJ2-3 and V is TRBV12-3 or TRBV12-4; possible D gene TRBD2, 7 bases. The V end lost 8 bases, the J end lost 2 bases, and 14 bases lay between the germline ends. The CDR3 has 14 residues. This chain's CDR3 is CASYSGGLTDTQYF. The CDR3 DNA reads as TGTGCCAGCTACTCGGGGGGCCTCACAGATACGCAGTATTTT.

V is TRBV28 and J is TRBJ2-3; 7 nucleotides agree with TRBD2. The CDR3 totals 15 residues. Germline V lookup: CDR1 MDHEN, CDR2 SYDVKM. V shed 2 bases, J shed 1 base, and the junction held 3 bases outside the gene matches. CDR3 region: CASSLEGGGTDTQYF. CDR3 bases: TGTGCCAGCAGTTTAGAGGGAGGGGGCACAGATACGCAGTATTTT.

V and J are TRBV29-1 and TRBJ2-7; D may match TRBD1 or TRBD2 (5 bases each). V gave up 2 bases and J gave up 5 bases, with 10 bases separating them. CDR1 is SQVTM, CDR2 ANQGSEA, per germline. CDR3 length: 12 residues. The CDR3 DNA is TGCAGCGTTGAACGGGGCCTCGACGAGCAGTACTTC. Translating gives CSVERGLDEQYF.

Details on this clonotype: The junction differs from germline at one of its ends, possibly a read error. The chain has TRBV24-1 and TRBJ2-1; D is unclear. The CDR3 loop spans 17 amino acids. Germline values: CDR1 KGHDR, CDR2 SFDVKD. CDR3 DNA: TGTGCCACCAGTGAAATACTTGACCCCGTCTCCTACAATGGGCAGTTCTTC. Amino acids: CATSEILDPVSYNGQFF.

The table lists this clonotype with many counts. V gene TRBV7-2 combines with J gene TRBJ2-1, with 9 bases matching TRBD1. The ends lost 5 bases at V and 6 bases at J; junction bases unmatched: 8. The CDR3 consists of 15 residues. Germline CDR1 reads SGHTA; CDR2 reads FQGNSA. This chain's CDR3 is CASSHDGTGINEQFF. The CDR3 DNA reads TGTGCCAGCAGCCACGACGGGACAGGGATCAATGAGCAGTTCTTC.

This clonotype was recorded a few times. The V gene is TRBV3-1, the J gene TRBJ2-1; 7 nucleotides align to TRBD2. The CDR3 has 13 residues. V lost 0 bases and J lost 12; bases outside the gene matches: 5. Germline V gives CDR1 LGHDT, CDR2 YNNKEL (reference sequence). CDR3 in amino acids: CASSQDPGLGQFF. CDR3 sequence (DNA): TGTGCCAGCAGCCAAGATCCCGGACTAGGGCAGTTCTTC.

This clonotype turned up a few times. The chain has TRBV9 and TRBJ1-6; D is perhaps TRBD1 (5 bases). In germline, CDR1 is SGDLS, CDR2 YYNGEE. Between the trimmed V and J ends, which lost 3 bases and 0 bases, there was a span of 16 bases. The CDR3 is made up of 18 amino acids. The CDR3 DNA sequence: TGTGCCAGCAGCGAGGGGATTCGCCCGAGCTCCTATAATTCACCCCTCCACTTT. It codes for CASSEGIRPSSYNSPLHF.

The chain joins TRBV7-9 to TRBJ1-5; the D gene is possibly TRBD1 (6 bases). V gave up 8 bases and J gave up 0 bases, with 20 bases separating them. Germline assignment: CDR1 SEHNR and CDR2 FQNEAQ (reference sequence). The CDR3 is 17 amino acids. Here the CDR3 DNA reads TGTGCCAGCGCTCCGGGACAAGTAAGAGATAGCAATCAGCCCCAGCATTTT. It yields the protein CASAPGQVRDSNQPQHF.

This clonotype was seen a handful of times. This rearrangement joins TRBV10-3 to TRBJ1-5, with TRBD1 as a possible D gene (6 bases). The length of the CDR3 is 11 residues. Trimming shortened V by 10 bases and J by 7 bases, and 11 bases separated the two germline ends. From germline, CDR1 is ENHRY and CDR2 SYGVKD. The CDR3 loop is CATGGGQPQHF. The CDR3 DNA sequence: TGTGCCACCGGAGGGGGGCAGCCCCAGCATTTT.

The J gene is TRBJ2-5, the V gene TRBV4-1; D might be TRBD1 or TRBD2, each matching 5 bases. The V gene lost 7 bases and the J gene lost 1 base, with 16 bases spanning the gap. CDR3 length equals 15 residues. CDR1 is MGHRA, CDR2 YSYEKL, per germline. CDR3 in amino acids: CASISRVGTQETQYF. CDR3 nucleotides: TGCGCCAGCATCTCTCGGGTGGGGACCCAAGAGACCCAGTACTTC.

This clonotype was recorded at least ten times. The CDR3 region is CASSEANSPWAFF. CDR3 coding DNA: TGTGCCAGCAGTGAGGCAAATTCACCATGGGCTTTCTTT. V and J are TRBV2 and TRBJ1-1; D unclear. V was clipped by 3 bases and J by 11 bases, with 16 bases between them. CDR1 SNHLY and CDR2 FYNNEI come from the germline V gene. The CDR3 has 13 amino acids.

The chain carries TRBV5-4 and TRBJ2-3; D ambiguous. The CDR3 has 14 amino acids. The V gene lost 3 bases and the J gene lost 1 base, with 9 bases spanning the gap. Germline lookup yields CDR1 SGHNT and CDR2 YYREEE (reference sequence). In nucleotides, the CDR3 is TGTGCCAGCAGCTCTAAGACGGGCACAGATACGCAGTATTTT. This encodes CASSSKTGTDTQYF.

The rearrangement joins TRBV7-2 to TRBJ2-2; D perhaps matches TRBD2 (5 bases). Germline CDR1 is SGHTA and CDR2 is FQGNSA. V lost 5 bases and J lost 1, with 14 bases in between. The CDR3 covers 16 residues. The CDR3 DNA reads as TGTGCCAGCAGCAAACGGACTGTGCTGAACACCGGGGAGCTGTTTTTT. This translates into CASSKRTVLNTGELFF.

The V call is TRBV11-2, the J call TRBJ1-6; TRBD1 matches 7 bases. The CDR3 runs 15 residues. The germline V gene encodes CDR1 SGHAT and CDR2 FQNNGV. The J segment lost 6 bases and the V segment lost 2 bases, leaving 4 bases of the junction unmatched. This CDR3 reads CASSLLQGGNSPLHF. DNA of the CDR3: TGTGCCAGCAGCTTATTGCAGGGGGGTAATTCACCCCTCCACTTT.

The chain joins TRBV6-5 to TRBJ1-2; D might be TRBD1 (5 bases). The V gene's germline CDR1 is MNHEY and CDR2 SVGAGI. CDR3 size: 13 residues. Trimming cost V 2 bases and J 6 bases, with 10 bases left between them. Here the CDR3 DNA reads TGTGCCAGCAGTTACAGGGGATGGGATGGCTACACCTTC. Its protein product is CASSYRGWDGYTF.

The rearrangement joins TRBV29-1 to TRBJ1-1; a possible D gene is TRBD1 (6 bases). Germline V gene data show CDR1 as SQVTM and CDR2 as ANQGSEA. Deletions cut 6 bases from V and 6 bases from J, with 17 bases between. The CDR3 is made up of 13 amino acids. CDR3: CSVKTQGTSEAFF. CDR3 sequence (DNA): TGCAGCGTGAAAACACAGGGAACGTCTGAAGCTTTCTTT.

This clonotype was detected many times. The chain recombines TRBV19 with TRBJ2-2; D is possibly TRBD2 (6 bases). CDR1 LNHDA and CDR2 SQIVND come from the germline V gene (reference sequence). The CDR3 length is 14 residues. Trimming shortened V by 5 bases and J by 5 bases, and 12 bases separated the two germline ends. The CDR3 spells CASSPRGNTGELFF. The CDR3 DNA reads TGTGCCAGTAGTCCCCGGGGGAATACCGGGGAGCTGTTTTTT.

In this sample, this clonotype turned up once. The chain employs TRBV4-2 and TRBJ2-3; D is uncertain. V was clipped by 10 bases and J by 0 bases, with 17 bases between them. Germline V CDR1 and CDR2: LGHNA, YNFKEQ. There are 15 residues in the CDR3. CDR3 region: CATSPDGISTDTQYF. The CDR3 DNA follows: TGTGCCACCTCTCCAGATGGCATAAGCACAGATACGCAGTATTTT.